This T cell receptor beta chain comes out of a study of T cell repertoires in cytomegalovirus infection. In the study overall: CMV infection together with matching HLA type was indicated by public TCR beta signatures.

TCRdb re-called the reads with MiXCR, one entry per CDR3 protein. This repertoire shows 350,000 to 550,000 distinct CDR3 sequences, about 33% found once; its top ten account for about an eighth. Turning to this clonotype: The antigen remains unidentified.

Broader study findings: There were carriers of CMV plus the relevant HLA, and cumulative public TCR beta family frequency identified them. Clonotypes of TCR beta that were HLA-C-restricted and CMV-specific dominated the ex vivo response.

V shed 1 base and J shed 1 base, with 13 bases lying between them. CDR3 length: 16 amino acids. The germline gives CDR1 SGHAT, CDR2 FQNNGV. The J gene is TRBJ1-1, the V gene TRBV11-2; D gene ambiguous. The sample comprised PBMCs. The sequence was obtained from a human donor in good health (CMV status not recorded). Some clones in this sample may be carry-over from other donors' samples. The CDR3 DNA sequence: TGTGCCAGCAGCTTAGTAGGGAAAAATAAGAACACTGAAGCTTTCTTT. Encoded protein: CASSLVGKNKNTEAFF.